This T cell receptor beta chain is from a study of blood T cell repertoires in COVID-19. Assay: immunoSEQ multiplex PCR; the TCRdb copy retains only in-frame clones and omits some. The sample lists about 140,000 clones; 60% to 85% were seen once. Per the germline V gene, CDR1 is KGHSY and CDR2 is FQNENV. Trimming removed 7 bases at V and 6 bases at J, with 12 bases between. CDR3 length equals 13 residues. The sequencing input was peripheral blood. The receptor's source is a woman between 55 and 75 years old with acute or convalescent COVID-19. The chain links TRBV16 to TRBJ2-2, with no clear D. CDR3 nucleotide sequence: TGTGCCAGCACCCGCCTGGCGGCCGGGGAGCTGTTTTTT. It specifies CASTRLAAGELFF.